This T cell receptor (beta chain) was found in a study of T cells in Graves' hyperthyroidism and ophthalmopathy. Points from the study as a whole: Ophthalmopathy and stable hyperthyroidism were separated by a 13 V-J model.

This clonotype was counted only a few times. The antigen remains unidentified. The diagnoses drew upon clinical symptoms, serum thyroxine and TRAb, thyroid ultrasound and orbital computed tomography. PBMCs were obtained from about 10 ml fresh peripheral blood. Trimming took off 4 bases at V and 8 bases at J, with 20 bases between the two ends. Germline V gene lookup returns CDR1 SGHAT and CDR2 FQNNGV. CDR3 length equals 15 residues. From RNA transcripts, TCR beta CDR3 regions were amplified. HTBI primers were the set used in a first-round RT-PCR of the TCR CDR3. TCRdb called the multiplex PCR reads again in MiXCR, with one record for every CDR3 protein. This table holds about 640,000 distinct CDR3 sequences, about a fifth found once.

The receptor comes from a man younger than 45 with Graves' ophthalmopathy. Sequenced: blood. The J gene is TRBJ1-2, the V gene TRBV11-2; D is uncertain. The CDR3 spells CASSSEGRVEAGYTF. CDR3 nucleotide sequence: TGTGCCAGCAGCTCCGAGGGCCGCGTTGAAGCGGGCTACACCTTC.